These 3 T cell receptor beta chains originate from one sample sequenced in a study of read filtering for tumor transcriptome and immune sequencing. From 350 to 500 ng of RNA, a library with molecular barcoded alpha/delta and beta/gamma adaptors was made. TCRdb reanalysed the reads using MiXCR and keeps one entry per CDR3 protein. The sample holds about 90,000 distinct CDR3 sequences, more than 9% seen once. Material: a population of CD138-negative cells sorted from bone marrow. These receptors all stem from a donor aged 40 or over with multiple myeloma.

This clonotype came up many times. The J gene is TRBJ2-3, the V gene TRBV5-1; 11 nucleotides line up with TRBD1. The CDR3 runs to 16 residues. Germline CDR1 SGHRS, CDR2 YFSETQ. The trim removed 4 bases at V and 4 bases at J, leaving 8 bases unmatched. For the CDR3, the DNA is TGCGCCAGCAGCCCCCTACCGGGACAGGGGGCAGATACGCAGTATTTT. This sequence encodes CASSPLPGQGADTQYF.

This clonotype was found a few times. This rearrangement joins TRBV5-1 to TRBJ2-7; D is undetermined. Deletions cut 0 bases from V and 1 base from J, with 5 bases between. This CDR3 contains 13 residues. Germline lookup yields CDR1 SGHRS and CDR2 YFSETQ. The CDR3 nucleotides are TGCGCCAGCAGCTTGGACTATTCCTACGAGCAGTACTTC. Encoded protein: CASSLDYSYEQYF.

Many counts were recorded for this clonotype. The rearrangement links TRBV19 to TRBJ2-2; D perhaps matches TRBD1 (5 bases). There are 15 residues in the CDR3. Trimming removed 5 bases from V and 7 bases from J, with 17 bases in between. Germline V gene sequence: CDR1 LNHDA, CDR2 SQIVND (reference sequence). The CDR3, as DNA: TGTGCCAGTAGTCCAGGGTTCGTGGTTAGCGGGGAGCTGTTTTTT. It encodes CASSPGFVVSGELFF.